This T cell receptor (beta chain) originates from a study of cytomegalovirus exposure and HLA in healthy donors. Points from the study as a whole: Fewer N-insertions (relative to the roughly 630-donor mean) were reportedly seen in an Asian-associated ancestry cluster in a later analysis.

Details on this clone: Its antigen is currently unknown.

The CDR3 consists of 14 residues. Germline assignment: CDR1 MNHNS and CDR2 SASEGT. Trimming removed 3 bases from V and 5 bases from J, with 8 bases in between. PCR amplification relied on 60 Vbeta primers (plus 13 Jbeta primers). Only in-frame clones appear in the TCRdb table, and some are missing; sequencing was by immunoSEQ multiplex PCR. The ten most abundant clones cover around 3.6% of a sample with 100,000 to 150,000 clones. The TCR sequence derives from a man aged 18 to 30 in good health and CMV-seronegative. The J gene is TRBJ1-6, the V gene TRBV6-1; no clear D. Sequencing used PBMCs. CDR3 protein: CASSEDSDNSPLHF. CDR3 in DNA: TGTGCCAGCAGTGAGGACTCGGATAATTCACCCCTCCACTTT.